Sequencing of this TCR beta chain was carried out in a study of blood T cell repertoires in COVID-19. Study at large: Samples representing acute and convalescent COVID-19 were sourced from the United States, Italy and Spain. Sample material is recorded as cDNA or gDNA derived from T cells, B-cell-depleted T cells, or PBMCs.

Original methodology: The assay estimated nucleated cells by amplifying reference gene primers. Measured with immunoSEQ multiplex PCR; TCRdb has only the in-frame clones, and not every one. The D gene and trimming were derived from the DNA, and the V and J assignments and clone size from that table. The sample includes tens of thousands of clones, 65% to 90% of them seen just once. V gave up 2 bases and J gave up 6 bases; unmatched junction bases: 6. This CDR3 region has 15 residues. Germline V CDR1 and CDR2: SGHNT, YYREEE (reference sequence). The sequencing input was peripheral blood. The rearrangement joins TRBV5-4 to TRBJ2-1; TRBD2 agrees at 9 bases. The sequence was collected from a human donor in a cohort sampled during active COVID-19. CDR3 sequence (DNA): TGTGCCAGCAGCTTAGATAGCGGGGGTGGCAATGAGCAGTTCTTC. It translates to CASSLDSGGGNEQFF.